This TCR beta chain was captured by sequencing in a study of blood T cell repertoires in COVID-19. Study-wide background: PBMCs, B-cell-depleted T cells, or T cells provided the cDNA or gDNA that made up the material.

Original methodology: Amplification of reference gene primers provided the estimated nucleated cell counts. The assay was immunoSEQ multiplex PCR, and TCRdb's table has in-frame clones only and misses some. Clone size and the V and J calls come from that table; the DNA yielded D and trimming. The sample includes over 10,000 clones, roughly 90% of them seen just once. Germline V CDR1 and CDR2: GTSNPN, SVGIG (reference sequence). V was shortened by 3 bases and J by 0 bases, with 9 bases between the two germline ends. CDR3 length: 15 amino acids. The receptor was isolated from a man at least 80 years old with acute or convalescent COVID-19. Sequences were obtained from peripheral blood. V and J are TRBV30 and TRBJ2-6; possible D gene TRBD2, 6 bases. The CDR3 DNA reads as TGTGCCTGGAGCCACGGGGGCTCTGGGGCCAACGTCCTGACTTTC. It is translated as CAWSHGGSGANVLTF.